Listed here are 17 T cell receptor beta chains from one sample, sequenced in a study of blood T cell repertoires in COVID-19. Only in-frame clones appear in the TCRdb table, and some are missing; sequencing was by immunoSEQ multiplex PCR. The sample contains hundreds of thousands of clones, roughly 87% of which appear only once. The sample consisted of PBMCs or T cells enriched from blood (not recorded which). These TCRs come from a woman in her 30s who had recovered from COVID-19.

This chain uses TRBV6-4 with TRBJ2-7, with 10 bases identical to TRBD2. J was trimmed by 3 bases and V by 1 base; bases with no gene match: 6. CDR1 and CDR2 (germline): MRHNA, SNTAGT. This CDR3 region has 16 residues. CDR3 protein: CASSDCGTSEGYEQYF. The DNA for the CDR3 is TGTGCCAGCAGTGACTGTGGGACTAGCGAGGGCTACGAGCAGTACTTC.

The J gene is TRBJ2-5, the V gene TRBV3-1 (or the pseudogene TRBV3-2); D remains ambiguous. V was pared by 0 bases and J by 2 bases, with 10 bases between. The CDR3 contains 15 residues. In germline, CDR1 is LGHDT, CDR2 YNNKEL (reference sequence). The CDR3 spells CASSQDHAGQETQYF. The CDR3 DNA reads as TGTGCCAGCAGCCAAGATCACGCAGGTCAAGAGACCCAGTACTTC.

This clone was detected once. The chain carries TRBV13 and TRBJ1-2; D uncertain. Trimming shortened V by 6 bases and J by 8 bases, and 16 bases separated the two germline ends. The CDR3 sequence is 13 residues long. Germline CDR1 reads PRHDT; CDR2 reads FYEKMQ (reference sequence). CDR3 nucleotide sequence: TGTGCCAGCAGTTTGAACAGCGGCTGGGGCTACACCTTC. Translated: CASSLNSGWGYTF.

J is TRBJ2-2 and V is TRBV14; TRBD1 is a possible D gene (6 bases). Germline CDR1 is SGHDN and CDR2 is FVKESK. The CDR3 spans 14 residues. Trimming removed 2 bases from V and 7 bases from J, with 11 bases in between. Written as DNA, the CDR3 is TGTGCCAGCAGCCAACACAGGGCCGGCGGGGAGCTGTTTTTT. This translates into CASSQHRAGGELFF.

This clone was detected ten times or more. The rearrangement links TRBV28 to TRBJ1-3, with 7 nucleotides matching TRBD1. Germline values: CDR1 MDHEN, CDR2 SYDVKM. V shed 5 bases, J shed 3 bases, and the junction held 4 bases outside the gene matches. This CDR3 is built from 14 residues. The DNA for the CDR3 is TGTGCCAGCAGTACGACAGGGATTGGAAACACCATATATTTT. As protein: CASSTTGIGNTIYF.

The CDR3 coding sequence is TGTGCCAGCAGCCTGACAGTCGACCTCTCTGGAAACACCATATATTTT. Residues: CASSLTVDLSGNTIYF. This chain links TRBV7-2 with TRBJ1-3; D is possibly TRBD1 (5 bases). CDR1 and CDR2 from the germline V gene are SGHTA and FQGNSA. CDR3 size: 16 residues. V lost 5 bases and J 0 bases, leaving 14 bases between the germline ends. Supplemented by reference TRBV7-2 and TRBJ1-3, the full variable domain reads GAGVSQSPSNKVTEKGKDVELRCDPISGHTALYWYRQSLGQGLEFLIYFQGNSAPDKSGLPSDRFSAERTGGSVSTLTIQRTQQEDSAVYLCASSLTVDLSGNTIYFGEGSWLTVV.

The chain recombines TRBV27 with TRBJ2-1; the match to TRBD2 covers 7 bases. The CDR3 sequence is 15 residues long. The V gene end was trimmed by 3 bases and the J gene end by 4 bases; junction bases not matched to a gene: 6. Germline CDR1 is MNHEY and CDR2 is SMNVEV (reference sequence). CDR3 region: CASSLASGVYNEQFF. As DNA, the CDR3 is TGTGCCAGCAGTTTGGCCAGCGGGGTGTACAATGAGCAGTTCTTC.

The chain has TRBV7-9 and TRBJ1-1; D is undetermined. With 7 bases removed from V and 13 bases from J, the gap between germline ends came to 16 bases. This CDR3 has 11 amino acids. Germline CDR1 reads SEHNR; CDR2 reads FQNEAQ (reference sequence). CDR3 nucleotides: TGTGCCAGCACCAAACTGCGGCTGGTTTTCTTT. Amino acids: CASTKLRLVFF.

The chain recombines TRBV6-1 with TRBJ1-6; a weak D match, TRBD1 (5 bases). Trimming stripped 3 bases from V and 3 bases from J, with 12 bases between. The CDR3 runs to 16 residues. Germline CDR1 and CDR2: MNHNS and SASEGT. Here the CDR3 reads CASSDADSHYNSPLHF. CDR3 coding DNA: TGTGCCAGCAGTGATGCAGACAGCCACTATAATTCACCCCTCCACTTT.

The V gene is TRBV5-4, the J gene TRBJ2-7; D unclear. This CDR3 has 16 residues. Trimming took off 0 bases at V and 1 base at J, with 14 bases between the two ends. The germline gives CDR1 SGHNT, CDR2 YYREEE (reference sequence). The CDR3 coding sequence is TGTGCCAGCAGCTTGGCCGGTGGTACAGTTTCCTACGAGCAGTACTTC. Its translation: CASSLAGGTVSYEQYF.

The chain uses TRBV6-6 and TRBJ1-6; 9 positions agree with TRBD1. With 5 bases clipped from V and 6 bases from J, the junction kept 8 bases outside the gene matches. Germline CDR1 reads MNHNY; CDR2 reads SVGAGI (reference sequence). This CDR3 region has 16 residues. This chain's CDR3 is CASSAGTGLLNSPLHF. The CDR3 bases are TGTGCCAGCAGTGCCGGGACAGGGCTACTTAATTCACCCCTCCACTTT.

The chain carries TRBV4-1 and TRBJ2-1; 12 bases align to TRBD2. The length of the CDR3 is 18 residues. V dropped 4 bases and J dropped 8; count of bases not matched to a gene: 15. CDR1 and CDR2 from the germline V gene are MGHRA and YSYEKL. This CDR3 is CASSPIQALAGGRYEQFF. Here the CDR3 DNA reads TGCGCCAGCAGCCCCATTCAGGCTCTAGCGGGGGGGCGATATGAGCAGTTCTTC.

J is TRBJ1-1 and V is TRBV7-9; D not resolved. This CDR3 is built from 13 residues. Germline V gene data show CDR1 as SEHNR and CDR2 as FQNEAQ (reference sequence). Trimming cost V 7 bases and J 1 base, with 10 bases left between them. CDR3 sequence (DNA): TGTGCCAGCACCTCCGCAGGGAACACTGAAGCTTTCTTT. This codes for CASTSAGNTEAFF.

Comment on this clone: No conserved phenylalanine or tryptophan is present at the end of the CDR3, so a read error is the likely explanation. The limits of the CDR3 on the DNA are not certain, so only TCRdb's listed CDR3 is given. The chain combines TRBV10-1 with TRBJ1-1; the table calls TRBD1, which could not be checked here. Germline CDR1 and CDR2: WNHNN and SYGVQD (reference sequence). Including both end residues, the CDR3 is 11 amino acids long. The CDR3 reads CASSPPGTIRV.

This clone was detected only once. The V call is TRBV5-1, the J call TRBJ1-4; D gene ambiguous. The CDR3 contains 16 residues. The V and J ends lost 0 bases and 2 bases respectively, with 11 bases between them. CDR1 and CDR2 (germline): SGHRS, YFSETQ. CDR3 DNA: TGCGCCAGCAGCTTGGCTACACAGCATACTAATGAAAAACTGTTTTTT. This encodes CASSLATQHTNEKLFF. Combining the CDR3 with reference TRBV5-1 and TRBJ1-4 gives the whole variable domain KAGVTQTPRYLIKTRGQQVTLSCSPISGHRSVSWYQQTPGQGLQFLFEYFSETQRNKGNFPGRFSGRQFSNSRSEMNVSTLELGDSALYLCASSLATQHTNEKLFFGSGTQLSVL.

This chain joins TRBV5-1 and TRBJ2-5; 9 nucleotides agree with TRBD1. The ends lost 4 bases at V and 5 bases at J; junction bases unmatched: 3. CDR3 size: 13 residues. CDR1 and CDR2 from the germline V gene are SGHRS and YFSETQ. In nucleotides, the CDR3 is TGCGCCAGCAGCGGGACAGGGAGGGAGACCCAGTACTTC. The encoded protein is CASSGTGRETQYF.

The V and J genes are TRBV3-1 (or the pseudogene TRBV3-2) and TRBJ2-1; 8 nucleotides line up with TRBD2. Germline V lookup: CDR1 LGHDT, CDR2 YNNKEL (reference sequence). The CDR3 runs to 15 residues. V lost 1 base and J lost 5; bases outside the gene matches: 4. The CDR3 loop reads CASSQGGGPNNEQFF. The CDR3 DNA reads TGTGCCAGCAGCCAAGGCGGGGGGCCAAACAATGAGCAGTTCTTC.